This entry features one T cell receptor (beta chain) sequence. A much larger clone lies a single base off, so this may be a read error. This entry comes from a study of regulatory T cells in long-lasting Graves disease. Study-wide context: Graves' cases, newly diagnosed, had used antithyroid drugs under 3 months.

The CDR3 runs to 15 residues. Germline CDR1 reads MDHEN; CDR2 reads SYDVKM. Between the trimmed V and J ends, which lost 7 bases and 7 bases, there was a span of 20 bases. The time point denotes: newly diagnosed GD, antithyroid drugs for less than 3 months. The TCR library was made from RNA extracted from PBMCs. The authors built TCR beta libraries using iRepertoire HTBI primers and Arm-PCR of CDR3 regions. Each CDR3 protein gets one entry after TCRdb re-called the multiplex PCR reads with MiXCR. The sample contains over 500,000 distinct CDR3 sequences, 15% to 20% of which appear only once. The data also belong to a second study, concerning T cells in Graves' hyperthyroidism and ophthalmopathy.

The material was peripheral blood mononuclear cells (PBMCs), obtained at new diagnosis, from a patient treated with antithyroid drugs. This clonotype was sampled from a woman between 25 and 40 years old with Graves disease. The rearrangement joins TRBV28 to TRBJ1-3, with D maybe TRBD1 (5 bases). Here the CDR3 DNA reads TGTGCCAGCAATCCTCAGGGCCCGGTGGATAACACCATATATTTT. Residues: CASNPQGPVDNTIYF.